This T cell receptor beta chain appears in the sequencing data of a study of cytomegalovirus exposure and HLA in healthy donors. The trim removed 5 bases at V and 3 bases at J, leaving 6 bases unmatched. Germline CDR1 reads SEHNR; CDR2 reads FQNEAQ (reference sequence). CDR3 size: 15 residues. Broader study findings: V- and J-gene trimming in TCR beta was tied to a missense DCLRE1C variant by an analysis performed later.

The PCR used 60 Vbeta and 13 Jbeta primers. Using immunoSEQ multiplex PCR, the repertoire was profiled, and TCRdb retains in-frame clones only, with some absent. This sample carries under 200,000 clones, roughly 12% of them seen once, and the ten largest clones take roughly 7.7%. This clone was seen a few times. The antigen remains unidentified. Sequenced sample: PBMCs. The source of this sequence is a man in his fifties in good health and CMV-seropositive. The V call is TRBV7-9, the J call TRBJ2-3; 9 bases line up with TRBD1. The CDR3 loop is CASSNPGTGTDTQYF. The CDR3 nucleotides are TGTGCCAGCAGCAACCCCGGGACAGGGACAGATACGCAGTATTTT.